One sample yielded the 24 T cell receptor beta chains listed below, sequenced in a study of Graves' ophthalmopathy and Graves' hyperthyroidism. As the template, RNA transcripts were used to amplify TCR beta CDR3 regions. HTBI primers were employed in first-round RT-PCR, then a second-round multiplex PCR followed. TCRdb used MiXCR to reprocess the multiplex PCR reads, holding one entry per CDR3 protein. There are some 1.1 million distinct CDR3 sequences in the sample; less than 45% occur only once, and roughly 10% lies in the top ten. Sequencing was performed on peripheral blood or thyroid tissue (not recorded which). The receptors shown here come from an adult man with Graves' hyperthyroidism.

The rearrangement uses TRBV25-1 and TRBJ2-5, with 15 bases aligning to TRBD2. Looked up from germline, CDR1 is MGHDK and CDR2 is SYGVNS. V trimming: 5 bases; J trimming: 5 bases; junction bases outside the gene matches: 12. The CDR3 is 18 residues long. CDR3 residues: CASSLPTLGLAGGETQYF. CDR3 nucleotide sequence: TGTGCCAGCAGTCTACCAACCCTAGGACTAGCGGGAGGGGAGACCCAGTACTTC.

This clonotype occurred many times. The chain is built from TRBV15 and TRBJ2-5; D gene uncertain. In germline, CDR1 is LNHNV, CDR2 YYDKDF (reference sequence). The ends were cut back, 3 bases at V and 5 bases at J, with 13 bases in the middle. The CDR3 spans 14 residues. The CDR3: CATSRAISYETQYF. The CDR3 nucleotides are TGTGCCACCAGCAGGGCCATCTCCTACGAGACCCAGTACTTC.

V gene TRBV6-5 combines with J gene TRBJ1-1; 7 bases are shared with TRBD1. With V trimmed by 4 bases and J by 4 bases, 15 bases remained unmatched. The CDR3 spans 17 residues. The germline CDR1 and CDR2 sequences are MNHEY and SVGAGI. The CDR3 DNA follows: TGTGCCAGCAGTTCCCTGACAGGGCCCCACTACCTCACTGAAGCTTTCTTT. Its protein is CASSSLTGPHYLTEAFF.

This clonotype was detected only a few times. The CDR3 bases are TGTGCCAGCAGGAGAGCAGGGGATCAGCCCCAGCATTTT. Residues: CASRRAGDQPQHF. The V and J genes are TRBV6-2 or TRBV6-3 and TRBJ1-5, with D perhaps matching TRBD1 (6 bases). The CDR3 totals 13 residues. V was cut by 6 bases and J by 5 bases, with 11 bases left in between. Germline-derived CDR1 and CDR2 are MNHEY and SVGEGT.

There are a few counts of this clonotype. A much larger clone differs by one base, so this may be a read error. The chain uses TRBV6-5 and TRBJ1-3; D gene uncertain. CDR3 size: 13 residues. CDR1 and CDR2 (germline): MNHEY, SVGAGI. V was clipped by 6 bases and J by 0 bases, with 6 bases between them. CDR3 in amino acids: CASRSHSGNTIYF. CDR3 nucleotides: TGTGCCAGCAGGAGCCACTCTGGAAACACCATATATTTT.

Notes on this clonotype: Sequence at one end of the junction differs from germline and may be a read error. V usage is TRBV5-4 and J usage is TRBJ2-7; D might be TRBD1 (6 bases). From germline, CDR1 is SGHNT and CDR2 YYREEE (reference sequence). CDR3 length equals 14 residues. Written as DNA, the CDR3 is TGTGCCAGCAGCAGGAACAGGGAAGGGGACGAGCATTACTTC. Translating gives CASSRNREGDEHYF. The whole variable domain, filled in from reference TRBV5-4 and TRBJ2-7, reads ETGVTQSPTHLIKTRGQQVTLRCSSQSGHNTVSWYQQALGQGPQFIFQYYREEENGRGNFPPRFSGLQFPNYSSELNVNALELDDSALYLCASSRNREGDEHYFGPGTRLTVT.

This clonotype was seen a few times. The chain recombines TRBV29-1 with TRBJ2-3; 10 nucleotides agree with TRBD2. CDR3 length equals 16 residues. The V gene's germline CDR1 is SQVTM and CDR2 ANQGSEA. Trimming removed 4 bases from V and 2 bases from J; junction bases left unmatched: 9. DNA for the CDR3: TGCAGCGTTGTCGACGAGCGGGGGGGTTCCACAGATACGCAGTATTTT. It encodes CSVVDERGGSTDTQYF.

This clonotype has a handful of counts. In nucleotides, the CDR3 is TGTGCCAGCAGGAAAGGGGTGTTAAATTCACCCCTCCACTTT. It translates to CASRKGVLNSPLHF. The V gene is TRBV6-5, the J gene TRBJ1-6; D perhaps matches TRBD1 (5 bases). Germline V gives CDR1 MNHEY, CDR2 SVGAGI. V was pared by 6 bases and J by 7 bases, with 13 bases between. This CDR3 region has 14 residues.

The V call is TRBV19, the J call TRBJ2-5, with D possibly matching TRBD2 (6 bases). Trimming stripped 3 bases from V and 1 base from J, with 9 bases between. Germline CDR1 is LNHDA and CDR2 is SQIVND (reference sequence). This CDR3 contains 14 residues. The CDR3 region has the DNA TGTGCCAGTAGTATTGGGACTCCCCAAGAGACCCAGTACTTC. This encodes CASSIGTPQETQYF.

The table lists this clonotype with a count of one. The chain couples TRBV25-1 to TRBJ2-6, with 7 bases aligning to TRBD1. V lost 8 bases, J lost 4 bases, and 8 bases stayed unmatched. CDR1 and CDR2 (germline): MGHDK, SYGVNS. The CDR3 runs to 15 residues. CDR3 region: CASVEGAEGANVLTF. CDR3 nucleotides: TGTGCCAGCGTTGAGGGGGCGGAGGGGGCCAACGTCCTGACTTTC.

This chain links TRBV7-9 with TRBJ2-5; 7 nucleotides agree with TRBD2. The V gene's germline CDR1 is SEHNR and CDR2 FQNEAQ (reference sequence). V shed 3 bases, J shed 3 bases, and the junction held 7 bases outside the gene matches. This CDR3 contains 15 residues. CDR3 amino acids: CASSLGGGKEETQYF. The DNA of the CDR3 is TGTGCCAGCAGCTTGGGGGGGGGAAAAGAAGAGACCCAGTACTTC. The full variable domain, its missing parts supplied by reference TRBV7-9 and TRBJ2-5, is DTGVSQNPRHKITKRGQNVTFRCDPISEHNRLYWYRQTLGQGPEFLTYFQNEAQLEKSRLLSDRFSAERPKGSFSTLEIQRTEQGDSAMYLCASSLGGGKEETQYFGPGTRLLVL.

This clonotype was counted at least ten times. The chain employs TRBV7-9 and TRBJ2-5; no clear D. The V and J ends lost 2 bases and 4 bases respectively, with 8 bases between them. The CDR3 length is 13 residues. Germline CDR1 is SEHNR and CDR2 is FQNEAQ (reference sequence). The CDR3 DNA follows: TGTGCCAGCAGCTTAATACTGGCAGAGACCCAGTACTTC. This sequence encodes CASSLILAETQYF. Full variable domain (missing parts from reference TRBV7-9 and TRBJ2-5): DTGVSQNPRHKITKRGQNVTFRCDPISEHNRLYWYRQTLGQGPEFLTYFQNEAQLEKSRLLSDRFSAERPKGSFSTLEIQRTEQGDSAMYLCASSLILAETQYFGPGTRLLVL.

This clonotype was found many times. The rearrangement uses TRBV2 and TRBJ2-7, with D uncertain. Germline V lookup: CDR1 SNHLY, CDR2 FYNNEI. The length of the CDR3 is 15 residues. Trimming took off 4 bases at V and 1 base at J, with 14 bases between the two ends. CDR3 sequence reads: CASSGGLGLSYEQYF. The CDR3 nucleotides read TGTGCCAGCAGTGGTGGTTTGGGGTTGTCCTACGAGCAGTACTTC.

Only a few counts were recorded for this clonotype. The chain joins TRBV20-1 to TRBJ1-5; D not resolved. The CDR3 runs to 14 residues. Germline assignment: CDR1 DFQATT and CDR2 SNEGSKA (reference sequence). The V gene lost 5 bases and the J gene lost 6 bases, with 17 bases spanning the gap. The DNA of the CDR3 is TGCAGTGCTCCAAGCGGGTTTTATAGTCAGCCCCAGCATTTT. It is translated as CSAPSGFYSQPQHF.

This clonotype was detected ten times or more. The V and J genes are TRBV10-2 and TRBJ1-2; 8 bases map to TRBD1. V trimming: 2 bases; J trimming: 1 base; junction bases outside the gene matches: 3. Germline loops: CDR1 WSHSY, CDR2 SAAADI. This CDR3 has 15 amino acids. The CDR3 loop reads CASSEPDRDNYGYTF. CDR3 DNA: TGCGCCAGCAGTGAGCCGGACAGGGATAACTATGGCTACACCTTC.

The chain uses TRBV30 and TRBJ2-7; TRBD2 is a possible D gene (6 bases). Trimming removed 5 bases at V and 5 bases at J, with 16 bases between. CDR1 GTSNPN and CDR2 SVGIG come from the germline V gene (reference sequence). The CDR3 is 13 amino acids. The CDR3 DNA sequence: TGTGCCTGGGAGGAGGGATCTCGGGACGAGCAGTACTTC. Translating gives CAWEEGSRDEQYF.

This clonotype was recorded many times. The chain links TRBV10-3 to TRBJ2-5; 10 nucleotides agree with TRBD1. Germline V lookup: CDR1 ENHRY, CDR2 SYGVKD. This CDR3 comprises 14 residues. V trimming: 2 bases; J trimming: 5 bases; junction bases outside the gene matches: 2. The CDR3 DNA reads as TGTGCCATCAGTGAGGGGACAGGGGTTGAGACCCAGTACTTC. Amino acid sequence: CAISEGTGVETQYF.

This clonotype has just a few counts. This sequence joins TRBV2 and TRBJ1-2, with D perhaps TRBD1 (5 bases). CDR3 length equals 14 residues. The V and J ends lost 5 bases and 3 bases respectively, with 13 bases between them. The germline gives CDR1 SNHLY, CDR2 FYNNEI. CDR3 DNA: TGTGCCAGCAGTCCGGGACCTTTCGACTATGGCTACACCTTC. Translating gives CASSPGPFDYGYTF.

This clonotype was found a few times. One junction end disagrees with the germline gene, perhaps due to a read error. The chain uses TRBV19 and TRBJ1-5; 10 bases match TRBD1. The CDR3 has 16 residues. CDR1 and CDR2 (germline): LNHDA, SQIVND (reference sequence). CDR3: CASSTGQGIHNQPQRF. The CDR3 region has the DNA TGTGCCAGTAGTACGGGACAGGGGATACACAATCAGCCCCAGCGTTTT.

J is TRBJ1-5 and V is TRBV19; the D gene is possibly TRBD1 (6 bases). Looked up from germline, CDR1 is LNHDA and CDR2 is SQIVND (reference sequence). Trimming pared 11 bases from V and 7 bases from J, leaving 21 bases between. The CDR3 runs to 14 residues. The CDR3 protein is CAWSVGRGFQPQHF. The CDR3 DNA reads as TGTGCCTGGAGTGTAGGCAGGGGTTTCCAGCCCCAGCATTTT. Variable domain in full (rest from reference TRBV19 and TRBJ1-5): DGGITQSPKYLFRKEGQNVTLSCEQNLNHDAMYWYRQDPGQGLRLIYYSQIVNDFQKGDIAEGYSVSREKKESFPLTVTSAQKNPTAFYLCAWSVGRGFQPQHFGDGTRLSIL.

This clonotype was picked up many times. V gene TRBV7-8 combines with J gene TRBJ1-5, with a possible D match to TRBD1 (5 bases). This CDR3 is built from 14 residues. Trimming shortened V by 5 bases and J by 2 bases, and 10 bases separated the two germline ends. Germline V gene sequence: CDR1 SGHVS, CDR2 FQNEAQ. In DNA, the CDR3 is TGTGCCAGCAGCAGATTGGGACGCAATCAGCCCCAGCATTTT. Amino acid sequence: CASSRLGRNQPQHF.

The gene calls are TRBV20-1 and TRBJ1-6, with D possibly matching TRBD1 (5 bases). The CDR3 has 16 amino acids. V lost 3 bases to trimming and J lost 5 bases, with 17 bases between them. CDR1 DFQATT and CDR2 SNEGSKA come from the germline V gene (reference sequence). CDR3 bases: TGCAGTGCTAGTCCGGGGCCAGGCGTCCATAATTCACCCCTCCACTTT. Amino acid sequence: CSASPGPGVHNSPLHF.

This clonotype occurred a few times. This rearrangement joins TRBV12-3 or TRBV12-4 to TRBJ2-7; D ambiguous. This CDR3 has 14 residues. V was trimmed by 6 bases and J by 0 bases, leaving 12 bases between them. The CDR3 sequence is CASSPARNSYEQYF. The CDR3 DNA is TGTGCCAGCAGCCCAGCTAGAAACTCCTACGAGCAGTACTTC.

In its sample, this clonotype was seen many times. The chain couples TRBV9 to TRBJ2-5, with D possibly being TRBD2 (6 bases). The CDR3 loop spans 14 amino acids. Germline V gene data show CDR1 as SGDLS and CDR2 as YYNGEE. V lost 4 bases and J lost 1, with 11 bases in between. The CDR3: CASSPGLVQETQYF. CDR3 sequence (DNA): TGTGCCAGCAGCCCGGGACTCGTCCAAGAGACCCAGTACTTC.